The clone carrying this T cell receptor (beta chain) showed up just once. Its target is not known. The data stem from a study of metastatic and nonmetastatic thyroid tumors. Notes on the study in general: Reports indicated that malignant thyroid tumors showed significantly higher TCR beta diversity than benign nodules did, in blood and tumor.

Each patient came to thyroid surgery without any prior treatment (of any kind). The J segment lost 1 base and the V segment lost 0 bases, leaving 10 bases of the junction unmatched. CDR3 size: 17 residues. The germline gives CDR1 SGHRS, CDR2 YFSETQ. Per the original methods: Building a distant-metastasis classifier for papillary thyroid cancer drew on CDR3 differences across clinicopathological groups. From the PCR reads, TCRdb re-called clones with MiXCR. These V and J calls originate from TCRdb's pipeline instead of the authors' own analysis. The sample records 21,000 or so clones, about 30% being singletons.

This sequence originates from a female donor with papillary thyroid cancer or a benign thyroid nodule (not recorded which). Some clones in this sample may be carry-over from other donors' samples. Sequencing used blood. This rearrangement joins TRBV5-1 to TRBJ2-7; 7 nucleotides line up with TRBD2. This CDR3 is CASSLAPTSAASYEQYF. The CDR3 DNA reads TGCGCCAGCAGCTTGGCCCCTACTAGCGCGGCTTCCTACGAGCAGTACTTC. The full variable domain, with the rest looked up from reference TRBV5-1 and TRBJ2-7, is KAGVTQTPRYLIKTRGQQVTLSCSPISGHRSVSWYQQTPGQGLQFLFEYFSETQRNKGNFPGRFSGRQFSNSRSEMNVSTLELGDSALYLCASSLAPTSAASYEQYFGPGTRLTVT.